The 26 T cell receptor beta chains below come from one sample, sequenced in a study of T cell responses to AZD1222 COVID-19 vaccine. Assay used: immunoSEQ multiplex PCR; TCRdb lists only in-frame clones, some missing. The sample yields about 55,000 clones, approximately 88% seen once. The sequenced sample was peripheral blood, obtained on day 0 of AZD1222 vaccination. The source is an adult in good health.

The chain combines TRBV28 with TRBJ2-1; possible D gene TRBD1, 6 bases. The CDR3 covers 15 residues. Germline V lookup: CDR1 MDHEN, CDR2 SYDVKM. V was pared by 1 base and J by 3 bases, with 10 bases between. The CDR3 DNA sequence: TGTGCCAGCAGTTTATCGGACAGTTTCTACAATGAGCAGTTCTTC. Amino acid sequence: CASSLSDSFYNEQFF.

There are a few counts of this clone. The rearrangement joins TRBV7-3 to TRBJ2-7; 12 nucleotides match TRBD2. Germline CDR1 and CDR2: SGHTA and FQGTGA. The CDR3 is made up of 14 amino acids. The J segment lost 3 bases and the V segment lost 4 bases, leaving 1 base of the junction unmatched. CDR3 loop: CASSSTSGSYEQYF. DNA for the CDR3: TGTGCCAGCAGCTCGACTAGCGGGAGCTACGAGCAGTACTTC.

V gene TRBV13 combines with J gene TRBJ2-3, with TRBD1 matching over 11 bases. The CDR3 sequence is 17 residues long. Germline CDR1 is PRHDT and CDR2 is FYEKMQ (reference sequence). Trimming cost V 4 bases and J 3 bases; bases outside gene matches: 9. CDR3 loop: CASSSRTGGVVTDTQYF. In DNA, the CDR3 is TGTGCCAGCAGCTCCCGGACAGGGGGCGTCGTGACAGATACGCAGTATTTT.

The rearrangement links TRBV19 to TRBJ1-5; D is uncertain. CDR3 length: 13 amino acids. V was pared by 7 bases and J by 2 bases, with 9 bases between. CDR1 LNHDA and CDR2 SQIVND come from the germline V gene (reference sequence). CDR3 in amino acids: CASTALGNQPQHF. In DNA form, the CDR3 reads TGTGCCAGTACTGCACTCGGCAATCAGCCCCAGCATTTT.

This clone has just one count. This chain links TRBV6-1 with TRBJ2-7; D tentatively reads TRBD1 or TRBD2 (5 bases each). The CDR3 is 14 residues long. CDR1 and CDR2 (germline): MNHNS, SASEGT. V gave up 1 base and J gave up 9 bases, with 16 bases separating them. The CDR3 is CASSEEIGARGQYF. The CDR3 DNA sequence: TGTGCCAGCAGTGAAGAAATAGGGGCGAGGGGGCAGTACTTC.

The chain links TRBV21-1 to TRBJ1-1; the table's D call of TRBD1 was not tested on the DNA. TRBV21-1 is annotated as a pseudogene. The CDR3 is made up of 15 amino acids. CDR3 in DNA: TGTGCCAGCAGCGGCCTCGGACAGATTAACACTGAAGCTTTCTTT. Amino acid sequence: CASSGLGQINTEAFF.

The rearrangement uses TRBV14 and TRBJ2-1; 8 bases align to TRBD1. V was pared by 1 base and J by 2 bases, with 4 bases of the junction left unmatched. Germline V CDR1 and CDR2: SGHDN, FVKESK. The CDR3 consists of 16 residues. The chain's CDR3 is CASSQGDRPTYNEQFF. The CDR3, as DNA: TGTGCCAGCAGCCAAGGGGACAGGCCCACCTACAATGAGCAGTTCTTC.

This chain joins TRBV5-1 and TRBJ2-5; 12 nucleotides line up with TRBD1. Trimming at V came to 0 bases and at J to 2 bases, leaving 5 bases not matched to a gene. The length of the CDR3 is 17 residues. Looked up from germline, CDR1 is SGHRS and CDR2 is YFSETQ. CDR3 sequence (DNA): TGCGCCAGCAGCTTGGGGGACAGGGGGCGCGGGCAAGAGACCCAGTACTTC. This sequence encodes CASSLGDRGRGQETQYF.

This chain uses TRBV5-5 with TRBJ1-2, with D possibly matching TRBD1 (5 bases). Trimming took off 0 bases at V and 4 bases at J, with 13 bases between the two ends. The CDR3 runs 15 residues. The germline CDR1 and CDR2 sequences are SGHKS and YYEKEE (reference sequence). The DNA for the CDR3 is TGTGCCAGCAGCTTGGCCGAAAGGGACCTCTATGGCTACACCTTC. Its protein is CASSLAERDLYGYTF. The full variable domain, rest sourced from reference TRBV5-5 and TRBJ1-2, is DAGVTQSPTHLIKTRGQQVTLRCSPISGHKSVSWYQQVLGQGPQFIFQYYEKEERGRGNFPDRFSARQFPNYSSELNVNALLLGDSALYLCASSLAERDLYGYTFGSGTRLTVV.

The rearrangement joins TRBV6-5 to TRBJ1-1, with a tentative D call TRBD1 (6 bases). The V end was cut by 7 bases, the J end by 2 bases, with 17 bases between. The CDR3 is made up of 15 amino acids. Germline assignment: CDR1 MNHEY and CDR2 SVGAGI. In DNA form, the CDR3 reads TGTGCCAGCACGAAAGCAGGGGCGAGAAACACTGAAGCTTTCTTT. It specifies CASTKAGARNTEAFF.

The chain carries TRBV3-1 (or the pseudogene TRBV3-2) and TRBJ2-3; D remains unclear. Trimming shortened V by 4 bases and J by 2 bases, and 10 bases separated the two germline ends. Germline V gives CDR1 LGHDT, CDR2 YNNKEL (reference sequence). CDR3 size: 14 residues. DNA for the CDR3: TGTGCCAGCAGCCTCGGGCCACTCACAGATACGCAGTATTTT. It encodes CASSLGPLTDTQYF.

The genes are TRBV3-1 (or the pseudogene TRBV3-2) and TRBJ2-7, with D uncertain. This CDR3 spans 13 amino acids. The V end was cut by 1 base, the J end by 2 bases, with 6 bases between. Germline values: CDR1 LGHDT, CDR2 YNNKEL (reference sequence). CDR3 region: CASSQGHPYEQYF. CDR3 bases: TGTGCCAGCAGCCAAGGACACCCCTACGAGCAGTACTTC.

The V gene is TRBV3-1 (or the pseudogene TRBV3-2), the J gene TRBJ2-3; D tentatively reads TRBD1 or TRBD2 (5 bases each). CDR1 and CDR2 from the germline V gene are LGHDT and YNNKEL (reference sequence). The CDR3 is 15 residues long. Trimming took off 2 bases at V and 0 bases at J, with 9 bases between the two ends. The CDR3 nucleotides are TGTGCCAGCAGCCAAAGGGGACGGAGCACAGATACGCAGTATTTT. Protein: CASSQRGRSTDTQYF.

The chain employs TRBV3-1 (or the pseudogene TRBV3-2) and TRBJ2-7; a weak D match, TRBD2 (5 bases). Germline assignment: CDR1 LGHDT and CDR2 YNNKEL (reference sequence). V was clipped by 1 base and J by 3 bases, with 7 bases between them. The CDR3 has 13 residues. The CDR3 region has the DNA TGTGCCAGCAGCCAAGTTCGGGGCTACGAGCAGTACTTC. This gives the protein CASSQVRGYEQYF.

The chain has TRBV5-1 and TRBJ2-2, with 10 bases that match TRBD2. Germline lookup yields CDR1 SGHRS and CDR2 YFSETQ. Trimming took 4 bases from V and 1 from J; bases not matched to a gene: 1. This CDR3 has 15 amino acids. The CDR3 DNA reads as TGCGCCAGCAGCAGGACTAGCGGGAACACCGGGGAGCTGTTTTTT. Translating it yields CASSRTSGNTGELFF.

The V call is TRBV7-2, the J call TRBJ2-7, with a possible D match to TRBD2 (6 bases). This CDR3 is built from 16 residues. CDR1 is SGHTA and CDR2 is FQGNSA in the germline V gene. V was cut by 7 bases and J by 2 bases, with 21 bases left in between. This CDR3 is CASTPRGGALAYEQYF. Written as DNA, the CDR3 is TGTGCCAGCACCCCCCGGGGCGGGGCGCTTGCCTACGAGCAGTACTTC.

In DNA form, the CDR3 reads TGTGCCAGCAGCGGCACAGGGGGGGCAACAGATACGCAGTATTTT. This gives the protein CASSGTGGATDTQYF. This chain connects TRBV11-2 to TRBJ2-3; possibly TRBD1 for D (8 bases). The CDR3 extends over 15 amino acids. The germline V gene has CDR1 SGHAT and CDR2 FQNNGV. The ends were cut back, 5 bases at V and 3 bases at J, with 15 bases in the middle.

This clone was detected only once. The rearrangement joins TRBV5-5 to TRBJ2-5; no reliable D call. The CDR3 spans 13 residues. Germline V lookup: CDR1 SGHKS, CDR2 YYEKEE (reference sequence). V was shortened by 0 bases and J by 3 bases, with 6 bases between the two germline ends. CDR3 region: CASSLGAEETQYF. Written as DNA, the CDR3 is TGTGCCAGCAGCTTGGGGGCAGAAGAGACCCAGTACTTC.

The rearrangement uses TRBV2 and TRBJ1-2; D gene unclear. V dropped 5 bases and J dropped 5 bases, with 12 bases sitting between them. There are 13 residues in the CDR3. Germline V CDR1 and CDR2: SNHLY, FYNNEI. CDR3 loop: CASSSTRIYGYTF. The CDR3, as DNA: TGTGCCAGCAGTTCGACACGAATTTATGGCTACACCTTC. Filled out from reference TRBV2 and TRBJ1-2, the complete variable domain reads EPEVTQTPSHQVTQMGQEVILRCVPISNHLYFYWYRQILGQKVEFLVSFYNNEISEKSEIFDDQFSVERPDGSNFTLKIRSTKLEDSAMYFCASSSTRIYGYTFGSGTRLTVV.

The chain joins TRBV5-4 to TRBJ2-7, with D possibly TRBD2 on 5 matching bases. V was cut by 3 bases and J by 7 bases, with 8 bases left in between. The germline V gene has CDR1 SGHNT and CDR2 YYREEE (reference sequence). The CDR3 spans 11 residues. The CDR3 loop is CASSWGDEQYF. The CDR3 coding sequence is TGTGCCAGCAGCTGGGGAGATGAGCAGTACTTC. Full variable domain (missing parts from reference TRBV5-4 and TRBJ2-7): ETGVTQSPTHLIKTRGQQVTLRCSSQSGHNTVSWYQQALGQGPQFIFQYYREEENGRGNFPPRFSGLQFPNYSSELNVNALELDDSALYLCASSWGDEQYFGPGTRLTVT.

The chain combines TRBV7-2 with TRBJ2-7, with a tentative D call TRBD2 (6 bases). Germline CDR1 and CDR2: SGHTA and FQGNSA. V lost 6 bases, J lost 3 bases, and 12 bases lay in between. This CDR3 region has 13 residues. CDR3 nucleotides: TGTGCCAGCAGTGTGACTAGAAGCTACGAGCAGTACTTC. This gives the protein CASSVTRSYEQYF. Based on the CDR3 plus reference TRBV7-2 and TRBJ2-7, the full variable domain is GAGVSQSPSNKVTEKGKDVELRCDPISGHTALYWYRQSLGQGLEFLIYFQGNSAPDKSGLPSDRFSAERTGGSVSTLTIQRTQQEDSAVYLCASSVTRSYEQYFGPGTRLTVT.

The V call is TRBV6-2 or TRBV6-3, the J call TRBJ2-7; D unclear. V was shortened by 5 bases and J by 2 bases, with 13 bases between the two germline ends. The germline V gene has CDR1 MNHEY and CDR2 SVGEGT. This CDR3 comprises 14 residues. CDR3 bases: TGTGCCAGCAGTACCGGACGGCCCCCCTACGAGCAGTACTTC. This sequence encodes CASSTGRPPYEQYF.

DNA for the CDR3: TGTGCCAGCGGCACTAGCGGGAGGTTGGCAGATACGCAGTATTTT. Translated: CASGTSGRLADTQYF. The V gene is TRBV11-1, the J gene TRBJ2-3, with TRBD2 matching 12 bases. Unmatched junction bases numbered 7, after V lost 8 bases and J lost 4 bases. Germline CDR1 SGHAT, CDR2 FQDESV (reference sequence). CDR3 length: 15 amino acids.

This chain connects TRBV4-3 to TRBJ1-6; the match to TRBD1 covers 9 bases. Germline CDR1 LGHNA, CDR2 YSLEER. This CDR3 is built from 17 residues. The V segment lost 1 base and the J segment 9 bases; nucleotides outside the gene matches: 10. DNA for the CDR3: TGCGCCAGCAGCCAAGGAGATGGACAGGGGAGGAGTTCACCCCTCCACTTT. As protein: CASSQGDGQGRSSPLHF.

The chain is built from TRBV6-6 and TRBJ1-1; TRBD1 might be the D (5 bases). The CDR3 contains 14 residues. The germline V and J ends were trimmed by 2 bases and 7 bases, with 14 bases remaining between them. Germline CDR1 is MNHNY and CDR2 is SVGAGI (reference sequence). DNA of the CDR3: TGTGCCAGCAGTTACGCGGGGGGGAATAATGAAGCTTTCTTT. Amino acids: CASSYAGGNNEAFF.

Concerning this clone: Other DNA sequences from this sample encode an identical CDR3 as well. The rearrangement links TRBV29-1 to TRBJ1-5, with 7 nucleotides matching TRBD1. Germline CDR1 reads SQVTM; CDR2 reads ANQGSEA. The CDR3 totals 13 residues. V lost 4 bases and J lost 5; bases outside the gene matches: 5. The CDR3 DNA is TGCAGCGTTGGACAGGGCCGAGATCAGCCCCAGCATTTT. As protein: CSVGQGRDQPQHF.